Following are 24 T cell receptor beta chains from one sample sequenced in a study of shared clonotypes between healthy human individuals. Assay used: immunoSEQ multiplex PCR; TCRdb lists only in-frame clones, some missing. The sample contains around 1.4 million clones, 98% to 99% of which appear only once. The sample comprised naive CD4+ T cells sorted from blood. Described subset: CD45RA+ positively selected. The receptors were sampled from a man aged 30 to 39 in good health.

V gene TRBV5-1 combines with J gene TRBJ2-7; 15 positions match TRBD2. V was pared by 0 bases and J by 4 bases, with 14 bases of the junction left unmatched. This CDR3 is 20 amino acids long. Germline-derived CDR1 and CDR2 are SGHRS and YFSETQ. In DNA form, the CDR3 reads TGCGCCAGCAGCTTGGGGACAGGCGGTGGACTAGCGGGAGGGGATTACGAGCAGTACTTC. Protein: CASSLGTGGGLAGGDYEQYF.

The chain recombines TRBV5-1 with TRBJ2-1, with 9 nucleotides matching TRBD2. J gave up 13 bases and V 0 bases, and 5 bases lay outside the gene matches. Looked up from germline, CDR1 is SGHRS and CDR2 is YFSETQ. CDR3 length equals 13 residues. The CDR3 DNA sequence: TGCGCCAGCAGCTTGGTTCCTAGCGGGATCCAGTTCTTC. It specifies CASSLVPSGIQFF.

This chain links TRBV5-4 with TRBJ2-2, with D unclear. The CDR3 is 13 amino acids. Between the trimmed V and J ends, which lost 4 bases and 7 bases, there was a span of 11 bases. CDR1 is SGHNT, CDR2 YYREEE, per germline (reference sequence). CDR3 DNA: TGTGCCAGCAGCCCTACGGAGATCGGGGAGCTGTTTTTT. Amino acid sequence: CASSPTEIGELFF.

This clone appeared a single time. The chain couples TRBV7-9 to TRBJ2-1; D call uncertain. The ends were cut back, 5 bases at V and 4 bases at J, with 12 bases in the middle. CDR1 and CDR2 (germline): SEHNR, FQNEAQ (reference sequence). CDR3 length equals 14 residues. The CDR3 region has the DNA TGTGCCAGCAGCCTTATCGTCGCGTACAATGAGCAGTTCTTC. Translated: CASSLIVAYNEQFF.

The chain carries TRBV7-2 and TRBJ2-5; D not certain. This CDR3 spans 13 amino acids. Germline V CDR1 and CDR2: SGHTA, FQGNSA. V lost 1 base to trimming and J lost 6 bases, with 9 bases between them. The CDR3 is CASSLGSGQTQYF. Written as DNA, the CDR3 is TGTGCCAGCAGCTTAGGGTCCGGTCAGACCCAGTACTTC.

The chain couples TRBV15 to TRBJ2-5, with 7 bases aligning to TRBD1. J gave up 1 base and V 3 bases, and 11 bases lay outside the gene matches. This CDR3 comprises 17 residues. Germline CDR1 LNHNV, CDR2 YYDKDF (reference sequence). The CDR3 region is CATSSHRGGGGQETQYF. The CDR3 region has the DNA TGTGCCACCAGCAGTCACAGGGGTGGGGGTGGCCAAGAGACCCAGTACTTC. Complete variable domain (other parts from reference TRBV15 and TRBJ2-5): DAMVIQNPRYQVTQFGKPVTLSCSQTLNHNVMYWYQQKSSQAPKLLFHYYDKDFNNEADTPDNFQSRRPNTSFCFLDIRSPGLGDTAMYLCATSSHRGGGGQETQYFGPGTRLLVL.

This chain joins TRBV11-2 and TRBJ1-2, with unresolved D. The CDR3 runs to 12 residues. Germline CDR1 SGHAT, CDR2 FQNNGV. V dropped 4 bases and J dropped 8 bases, with 11 bases sitting between them. The CDR3 region has the DNA TGTGCCAGCAGCTCCCCACGAAGAGGCTACACCTTC. Translation: CASSSPRRGYTF. The full variable domain, its missing parts supplied by reference TRBV11-2 and TRBJ1-2, is EAGVAQSPRYKIIEKRQSVAFWCNPISGHATLYWYQQILGQGPKLLIQFQNNGVVDDSQLPKDRFSAERLKGVDSTLKIQPAKLEDSAVYLCASSSPRRGYTFGSGTRLTVV.

V is TRBV19 and J is TRBJ2-7, with TRBD1 as a possible D gene (5 bases). Germline CDR1 and CDR2: LNHDA and SQIVND (reference sequence). This CDR3 is 15 amino acids long. V lost 2 bases and J 2 bases, leaving 13 bases between the germline ends. CDR3 sequence: CASSIKTEAAYEQYF. The CDR3 DNA reads TGTGCCAGTAGTATAAAGACAGAGGCAGCCTACGAGCAGTACTTC.

This chain connects TRBV27 to TRBJ2-7, with D unresolved. The length of the CDR3 is 15 residues. Deletions cut 3 bases from V and 2 bases from J, with 14 bases between. The germline gives CDR1 MNHEY, CDR2 SMNVEV (reference sequence). In DNA form, the CDR3 reads TGTGCCAGCAGTTTTGGTCTGTTCACCCCCTACGAGCAGTACTTC. This encodes CASSFGLFTPYEQYF.

As for this clone: The same CDR3 arises from other DNA sequences in this sample as well. The chain combines TRBV5-4 with TRBJ2-5, with TRBD1 identical over 12 bases. V shed 2 bases, J shed 5 bases, and the junction held 4 bases outside the gene matches. This CDR3 has 15 amino acids. Germline CDR1 and CDR2: SGHNT and YYREEE (reference sequence). CDR3 sequence: CASSFGTGGLETQYF. The CDR3 nucleotides are TGTGCCAGCAGCTTCGGGACAGGGGGCCTGGAGACCCAGTACTTC.

The V and J genes are TRBV19 and TRBJ1-1, with 11 bases matching TRBD1. This CDR3 region has 14 residues. CDR1 and CDR2 (germline): LNHDA, SQIVND (reference sequence). The V and J ends lost 4 bases and 8 bases, in that order; junction bases with no gene match: 6. This CDR3 reads CASSRTGGFDEAFF. The CDR3 DNA reads TGTGCCAGTAGTAGGACAGGGGGCTTTGACGAAGCTTTCTTT.

This rearrangement joins TRBV5-4 to TRBJ1-2; 9 positions agree with TRBD1. The CDR3 runs to 16 residues. CDR1 and CDR2 (germline): SGHNT, YYREEE (reference sequence). With 2 bases clipped from V and 6 bases from J, the junction kept 11 bases outside the gene matches. CDR3 in amino acids: CASSFLRTGVFDGYTF. The CDR3 nucleotides read TGTGCCAGCAGCTTCCTCCGGACAGGGGTATTTGATGGCTACACCTTC. Complete variable domain (other parts from reference TRBV5-4 and TRBJ1-2): ETGVTQSPTHLIKTRGQQVTLRCSSQSGHNTVSWYQQALGQGPQFIFQYYREEENGRGNFPPRFSGLQFPNYSSELNVNALELDDSALYLCASSFLRTGVFDGYTFGSGTRLTVV.

This clone was counted once. The chain links TRBV29-1 to TRBJ2-3; 7 positions match TRBD2. J lost 4 bases, V lost 4 bases, and 8 bases had no gene match. Germline V gives CDR1 SQVTM, CDR2 ANQGSEA. This CDR3 has 14 amino acids. CDR3 amino acids: CSVVGGRRADTQYF. The DNA of the CDR3 is TGCAGCGTTGTCGGCGGGAGACGTGCAGATACGCAGTATTTT.

This chain uses TRBV5-1 with TRBJ2-1, with a weak D call TRBD2 (6 bases). The CDR3 extends over 15 amino acids. In germline, CDR1 is SGHRS, CDR2 YFSETQ. Trimming removed 5 bases at V and 9 bases at J, with 21 bases between. The CDR3 DNA sequence: TGCGCCAGCAGTTTAACAGGCAAACTAGCCGGTGAGCAGTTCTTC. Amino acids: CASSLTGKLAGEQFF.

The chain has TRBV5-5 and TRBJ2-5; D is ambiguous. The V gene's germline CDR1 is SGHKS and CDR2 YYEKEE (reference sequence). The V gene lost 0 bases and the J gene lost 2 bases, with 8 bases spanning the gap. The CDR3 has 14 amino acids. This CDR3 reads CASSLGSRQETQYF. Written as DNA, the CDR3 is TGTGCCAGCAGCTTGGGCTCGCGGCAAGAGACCCAGTACTTC.

The rearrangement links TRBV30 to TRBJ2-7, with D tentatively TRBD1 (6 bases). Trimming shortened V by 6 bases and J by 0 bases, and 15 bases separated the two germline ends. This CDR3 is built from 14 residues. From germline, CDR1 is GTSNPN and CDR2 SVGIG (reference sequence). The DNA of the CDR3 is TGTGCCTGTACTACCAGGGGATTCTCCTACGAGCAGTACTTC. This encodes CACTTRGFSYEQYF. The full variable domain, with the rest looked up from reference TRBV30 and TRBJ2-7, is SQTIHQWPATLVQPVGSPLSLECTVEGTSNPNLYWYRQAAGRGLQLLFYSVGIGQISSEVPQNLSASRPQDRQFILSSKKLLLSDSGFYLCACTTRGFSYEQYFGPGTRLTVT.

CDR3 DNA sequence: TGTGCCAGTAGTACCCGGGGCGCCAACACTGAAGCTTTCTTT. Translated: CASSTRGANTEAFF. This chain joins TRBV19 and TRBJ1-1, with D possibly TRBD1 on 5 matching bases. Trimming cost V 4 bases and J 2 bases, with 11 bases left between them. The CDR3 contains 14 residues. Germline lookup yields CDR1 LNHDA and CDR2 SQIVND (reference sequence).

J is TRBJ2-1 and V is TRBV9, with 8 positions matching TRBD1. The ends lost 0 bases at V and 4 bases at J; junction bases unmatched: 6. The CDR3 loop spans 16 amino acids. CDR1 is SGDLS, CDR2 YYNGEE, per germline. The CDR3, as DNA: TGTGCCAGCAGCGTAGCCGGGACAGGTAATTACAATGAGCAGTTCTTC. It yields the protein CASSVAGTGNYNEQFF.

This chain uses TRBV7-8 with TRBJ2-1; 12 bases match TRBD2. Germline CDR1 SGHVS, CDR2 FQNEAQ. V lost 1 base, J lost 7 bases, and 5 bases stayed unmatched. The CDR3 is 16 amino acids. CDR3 amino acids: CASSLGTSGTKNEQFF. The CDR3 DNA sequence: TGTGCCAGCAGCTTAGGGACTAGCGGGACAAAAAATGAGCAGTTCTTC.

This clone was seen a single time. The chain couples TRBV14 to TRBJ2-7; no firm D call. The CDR3 is 14 residues long. Per the germline V gene, CDR1 is SGHDN and CDR2 is FVKESK. Trimming took off 1 base at V and 3 bases at J, with 10 bases between the two ends. The CDR3 reads CASSQVPGVYEQYF. DNA of the CDR3: TGTGCCAGCAGCCAAGTCCCAGGAGTCTACGAGCAGTACTTC.

This chain connects TRBV7-8 to TRBJ2-2; tentative D call: TRBD1 (6 bases). The CDR3 loop spans 15 amino acids. The germline CDR1 and CDR2 sequences are SGHVS and FQNEAQ. Trimming left V 2 bases short and J 7 bases short, with 14 bases between. In DNA, the CDR3 is TGTGCCAGCAGCTTAACTCAGGGGAGTGGCGGGGAGCTGTTTTTT. It yields the protein CASSLTQGSGGELFF.

This clone was picked up one time. The V call is TRBV7-8, the J call TRBJ2-7; 10 bases match TRBD1. Germline V gene lookup returns CDR1 SGHVS and CDR2 FQNEAQ. Germline trimming cut 3 bases from V and 4 bases from J; bases unmatched to any gene: 6. CDR3 size: 15 residues. In nucleotides, the CDR3 is TGTGCCAGCAGCTTCCGGACAGGGGGAGGATACGAGCAGTACTTC. It specifies CASSFRTGGGYEQYF.

This chain links TRBV28 with TRBJ1-2, with D perhaps TRBD1 (5 bases). The CDR3 is 13 amino acids. V shed 6 bases and J shed 8 bases, with 16 bases lying between them. Germline V lookup: CDR1 MDHEN, CDR2 SYDVKM. CDR3 sequence (DNA): TGTGCCAGCAGACCGGGACCCCACCTAGGCTACACCTTC. Translating it yields CASRPGPHLGYTF.

This sequence joins TRBV7-2 and TRBJ2-3; the D gene is possibly TRBD2 (6 bases). The CDR3 is made up of 15 amino acids. Per the germline V gene, CDR1 is SGHTA and CDR2 is FQGNSA. V shed 2 bases and J shed 2 bases, with 11 bases lying between them. The CDR3 reads CASSLSGPYTDTQYF. The CDR3 nucleotides are TGTGCCAGCAGCTTAAGCGGGCCTTACACAGATACGCAGTATTTT. Combining the CDR3 with reference TRBV7-2 and TRBJ2-3 gives the whole variable domain GAGVSQSPSNKVTEKGKDVELRCDPISGHTALYWYRQSLGQGLEFLIYFQGNSAPDKSGLPSDRFSAERTGGSVSTLTIQRTQQEDSAVYLCASSLSGPYTDTQYFGPGTRLTVL.